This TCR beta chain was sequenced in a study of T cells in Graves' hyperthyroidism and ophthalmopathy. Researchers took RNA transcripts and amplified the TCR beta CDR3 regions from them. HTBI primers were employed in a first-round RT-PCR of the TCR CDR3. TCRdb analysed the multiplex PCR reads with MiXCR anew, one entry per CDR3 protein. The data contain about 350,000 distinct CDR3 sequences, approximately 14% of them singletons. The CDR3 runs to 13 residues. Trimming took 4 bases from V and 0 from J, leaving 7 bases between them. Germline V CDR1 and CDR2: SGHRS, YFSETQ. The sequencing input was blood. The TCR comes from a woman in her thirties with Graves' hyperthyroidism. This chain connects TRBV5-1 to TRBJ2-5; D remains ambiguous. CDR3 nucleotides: TGCGCCAGCAGCGTGGCTGACCAAGAGACCCAGTACTTC. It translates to CASSVADQETQYF.